This T cell receptor beta chain is from a study of post-analysis software for immune sequencing data. Study findings and constraints: Same-batch samples co-clustered strongly by F measure. Normalized Chao1 diversity was significantly lower in multiple sclerosis patients than in controls. Roughly 5 TRBV segments, TRBV5-6, TRBV5-1 and TRBV20-1 among them, were found more frequent in patients than controls.

CDR3 length equals 13 residues. Germline V gene lookup returns CDR1 SGHRS and CDR2 YFSETQ. Trimming left V 3 bases short and J 8 bases short, with 14 bases between. Researchers reported that TCR beta cDNA libraries carried unique molecular identifiers. In TCRdb, the PCR reads were re-called with MiXCR into one record per CDR3 protein. Of 180,000 or so distinct CDR3 sequences in the sample, over 25% were seen once. In this sample, this clonotype turned up many times. The antigen remains unidentified. This TCR came from a girl between 2 and 17 years old with multiple sclerosis. This chain joins TRBV5-1 and TRBJ1-2; a weak D match, TRBD1 (5 bases). The sample taken for sequencing was blood. The CDR3 DNA follows: TGCGCCAGCAGCTCGACAGACAACTGGGGCTACACCTTC. It specifies CASSSTDNWGYTF.